These T cell receptor beta chains were read from a single sample in a study of blood T cell repertoires in COVID-19. Profiled with immunoSEQ multiplex PCR; TCRdb holds only in-frame clones, not every one. The profile covers around 200,000 clones, with about 87% appearing a single time and 2.5% to 3% taken by the ten largest. Sequencing input: PBMCs or T cells enriched from blood (not recorded which). Receptors originate from a woman aged 25 to 39 who had recovered from COVID-19. The CDR3 runs from the conserved cysteine through the conserved F or W. The D gene is left open where the match is weak. The size of a clone is reported for some rows only, either as once, few or many, or as a class for expanded clones.

j_gene	v_gene	d_gene	abundance	CDR3nt	CDR3aa
TRBJ1-2	TRBV4-3	-	-	TGCGCCAGCAGCCAAGATTTAGCAGACTATGGCTACACCTTC	CASSQDLADYGYTF
TRBJ2-3	TRBV9	-	-	TGTGCCAGCAGCGTAGCCTCTCACAGGGTAGATACGCAGTATTTT	CASSVASHRVDTQYF
TRBJ2-5	TRBV5-1	TRBD2	-	TGCGCCAGCAGCCTAGGACTAGGAGAGACCCAGTACTTC	CASSLGLGETQYF
TRBJ2-1	TRBV19	-	-	TGTGCCAGTAGTATGAAGGGGAGGGAGCAGTTCTTC	CASSMKGREQFF
TRBJ1-5	TRBV7-2	-	once	TGTGCCAGCAGCTTAGAGTCGGTCGGGGGACGGCCCCAGCATTTT	CASSLESVGGRPQHF
TRBJ1-1	TRBV4-3	-	-	TGCGCCAGCAGCCAAACGGAGCAAACTGAAGCTTTCTTT	CASSQTEQTEAFF
TRBJ2-2	TRBV24-1	-	-	TGTGCCACCAGTGATGTAACAGACACCGGGGAGCTGTTTTTT	CATSDVTDTGELFF
TRBJ1-1	TRBV14	-	-	TGTGCCAGCAGCCAAGGAACAGGGAGCGCTGAAGCTTTCTTT	CASSQGTGSAEAFF
TRBJ2-1	TRBV11-2	TRBD2	-	TGTGCCAGCAGCTTAGCCCCCGGAAGCGGGGCATACAATGAGCAGTTCTTC	CASSLAPGSGAYNEQFF
TRBJ1-1	TRBV11-2	-	-	TGTGCCAGCAGCTTAGGGTCCCATCCCGCTACAGGCACTGAAGCTTTCTTT	CASSLGSHPATGTEAFF
TRBJ2-3	TRBV7-2	-	-	TGTGCCAGCAGCTTAGCAGGGGTGGGGTTGACAGATACGCAGTATTTT	CASSLAGVGLTDTQYF
TRBJ2-5	TRBV6-2/TRBV6-3	-	-	TGTGCCAGCAGCAAGACAGAGGAAGAGACCCAGTACTTC	CASSKTEEETQYF
TRBJ1-4	TRBV15	-	-	TGTGCCACCAGCAGGCGGGGAGCTGAAGCCTTGAATGAAAAACTGTTTTTT	CATSRRGAEALNEKLFF
TRBJ2-3	TRBV2	-	-	TGTGCCAGCAGTGATAGTTATACGCAGTATTTT	CASSDSYTQYF
TRBJ2-1	TRBV9	TRBD2	-	TGTGCCAGCAGCGCCCTAACTAGCGGGGGTTCCTACAATGAGCAGTTCTTC	CASSALTSGGSYNEQFF
TRBJ1-4	TRBV29-1	-	-	TGCAGCGTGGAAGCACTACAGGGTAGTCACGAAAAACTGTTTTTT	CSVEALQGSHEKLFF
TRBJ2-7	TRBV6-5	-	-	TGTGCCAGCAGTTACTCGATGGAGCGCGAGCAGTACTTC	CASSYSMEREQYF
TRBJ1-5	TRBV6-2/TRBV6-3	TRBD1	-	TGTGCCAGCAGCCAGGGACAGGGGATCTCTCAGCCCCAGCATTTT	CASSQGQGISQPQHF
TRBJ1-5	TRBV25-1	TRBD1	many	TGTGCCAGCAGTGAATCTACAGGGGCCAGTCAGCCCCAGCATTTT	CASSESTGASQPQHF
TRBJ1-5	TRBV4-1	-	-	TGCGCCAGCAGCCAAGTACAGGGAGCTCGGGGCAATCAGCCCCAGCATTTT	CASSQVQGARGNQPQHF
TRBJ2-5	TRBV18	TRBD1	once	TGTGCCAGCTCACGGGACAGGACCAAAGAGACCCAGTACTTC	CASSRDRTKETQYF
TRBJ2-7	TRBV14	-	-	TGTGCCAGCAGCCCCAGGCAGGGGCCCTCCTACGAGCAGTACTTC	CASSPRQGPSYEQYF
TRBJ2-1	TRBV5-1	TRBD2	-	TGCGCCAGCAGGCTAGCGGGGGGCAATGAGCAGTTCTTC	CASRLAGGNEQFF
TRBJ2-7	TRBV4-1	-	-	TGCGCCAGCAGCCAAGAATCCACTGTTTCCTACGAGCAGTACTTC	CASSQESTVSYEQYF
TRBJ1-2	TRBV29-1	-	-	TGCAGCGTTGCTGGAGAGGGCGGCTACACCTTC	CSVAGEGGYTF
TRBJ2-7	TRBV6-5	TRBD1	-	TGTGCCAGCAAAAGGGAACAGGGGTTCTACGAGCAGTACTTC	CASKREQGFYEQYF
TRBJ1-2	TRBV4-2	TRBD1	-	TGTGCCAGCAGCCAAGGCCGACAGGGGTATGGCTACACCTTC	CASSQGRQGYGYTF
TRBJ2-2	TRBV19	-	-	TGTGCCAGTAAGGTCAGGGTGGAGACCGGGGAGCTGTTTTTT	CASKVRVETGELFF